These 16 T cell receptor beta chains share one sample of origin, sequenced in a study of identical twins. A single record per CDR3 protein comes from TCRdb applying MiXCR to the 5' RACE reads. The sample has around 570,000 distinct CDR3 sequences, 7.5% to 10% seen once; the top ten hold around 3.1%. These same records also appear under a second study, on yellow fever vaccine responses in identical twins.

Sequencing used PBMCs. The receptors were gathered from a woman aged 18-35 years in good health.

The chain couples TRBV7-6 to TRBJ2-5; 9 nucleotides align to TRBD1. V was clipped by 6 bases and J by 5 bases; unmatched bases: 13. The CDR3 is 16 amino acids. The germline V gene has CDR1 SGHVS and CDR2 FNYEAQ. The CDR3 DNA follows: TGTGCCAGCAGAAAGAGCCCGGGACAGGGAGTCGAGACCCAGTACTTC. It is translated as CASRKSPGQGVETQYF.

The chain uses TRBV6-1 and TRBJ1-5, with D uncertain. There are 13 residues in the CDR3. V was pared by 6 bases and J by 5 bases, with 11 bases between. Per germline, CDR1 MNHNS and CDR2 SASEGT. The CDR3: CASRRASDQPQHF. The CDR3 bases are TGTGCCAGCAGGCGGGCCAGCGATCAGCCCCAGCATTTT.

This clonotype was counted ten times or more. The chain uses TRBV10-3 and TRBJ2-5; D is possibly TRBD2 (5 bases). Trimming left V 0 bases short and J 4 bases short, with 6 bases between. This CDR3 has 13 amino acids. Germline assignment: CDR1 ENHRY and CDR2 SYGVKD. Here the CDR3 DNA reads TGTGCCATCAGTGAGTCCAGCGGAGAGACCCAGTACTTC. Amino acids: CAISESSGETQYF.

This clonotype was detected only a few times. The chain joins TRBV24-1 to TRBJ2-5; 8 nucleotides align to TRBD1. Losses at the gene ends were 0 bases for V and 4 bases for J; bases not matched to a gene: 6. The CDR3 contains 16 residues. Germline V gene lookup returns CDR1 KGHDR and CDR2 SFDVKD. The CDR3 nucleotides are TGTGCCACCAGTGATTTGCAGGGGGCGAAAGGAGAGACCCAGTACTTC. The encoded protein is CATSDLQGAKGETQYF.

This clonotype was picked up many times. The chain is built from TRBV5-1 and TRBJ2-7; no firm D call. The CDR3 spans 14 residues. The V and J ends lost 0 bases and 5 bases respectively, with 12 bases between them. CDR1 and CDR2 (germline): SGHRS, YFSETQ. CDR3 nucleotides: TGCGCCAGCAGCTTGGTTCAGTTTGAAGACGAGCAGTACTTC. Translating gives CASSLVQFEDEQYF. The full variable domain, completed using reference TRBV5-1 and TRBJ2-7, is KAGVTQTPRYLIKTRGQQVTLSCSPISGHRSVSWYQQTPGQGLQFLFEYFSETQRNKGNFPGRFSGRQFSNSRSEMNVSTLELGDSALYLCASSLVQFEDEQYFGPGTRLTVT.

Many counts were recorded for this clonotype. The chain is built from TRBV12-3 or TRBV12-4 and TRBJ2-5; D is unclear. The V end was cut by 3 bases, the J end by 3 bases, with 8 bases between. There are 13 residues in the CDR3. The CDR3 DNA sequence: TGTGCCAGCAGTTTTTCCAGAAAAGAGACCCAGTACTTC. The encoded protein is CASSFSRKETQYF.

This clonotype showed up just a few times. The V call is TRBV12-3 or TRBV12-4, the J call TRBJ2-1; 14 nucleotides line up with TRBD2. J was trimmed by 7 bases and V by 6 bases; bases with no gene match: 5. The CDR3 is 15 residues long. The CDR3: CASSAGTSGRNEQFF. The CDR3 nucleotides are TGTGCCAGCAGCGCCGGGACTAGCGGGAGAAATGAGCAGTTCTTC.

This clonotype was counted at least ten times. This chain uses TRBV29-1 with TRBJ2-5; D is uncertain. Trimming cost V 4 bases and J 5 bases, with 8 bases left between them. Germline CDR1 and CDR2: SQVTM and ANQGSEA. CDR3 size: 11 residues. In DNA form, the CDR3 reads TGCAGCGTTGTCTCATGGGAGACCCAGTACTTC. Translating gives CSVVSWETQYF.

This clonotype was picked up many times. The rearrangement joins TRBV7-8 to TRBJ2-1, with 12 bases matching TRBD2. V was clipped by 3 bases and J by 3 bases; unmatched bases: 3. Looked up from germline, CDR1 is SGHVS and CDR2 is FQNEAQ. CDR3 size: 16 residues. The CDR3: CASSFPGLAGYNEQFF. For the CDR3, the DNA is TGTGCCAGCAGCTTCCCGGGACTAGCGGGCTACAATGAGCAGTTCTTC.

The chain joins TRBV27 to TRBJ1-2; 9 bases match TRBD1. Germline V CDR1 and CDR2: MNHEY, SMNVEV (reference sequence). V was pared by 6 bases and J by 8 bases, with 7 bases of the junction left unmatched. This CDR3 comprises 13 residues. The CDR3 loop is CASRRQGVGGYTF. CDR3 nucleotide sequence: TGTGCCAGCAGACGACAGGGGGTAGGCGGCTACACCTTC.

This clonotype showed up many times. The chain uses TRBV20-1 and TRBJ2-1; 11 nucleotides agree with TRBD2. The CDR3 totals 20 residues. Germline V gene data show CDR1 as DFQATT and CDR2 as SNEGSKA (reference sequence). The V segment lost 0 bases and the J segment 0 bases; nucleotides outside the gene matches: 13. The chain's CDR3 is CSARDPFGLAGSSSYNEQFF. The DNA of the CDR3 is TGCAGTGCTAGAGATCCGTTTGGACTAGCGGGTTCGAGCTCCTACAATGAGCAGTTCTTC.

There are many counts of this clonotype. CDR3 DNA sequence: TGCGCCAGCAGCCAAGATCTGGGGTGGCTAGCGGGAGAGCAGTTCTTC. Translated, it gives CASSQDLGWLAGEQFF. The chain employs TRBV4-3 and TRBJ2-1; 9 bases map to TRBD2. This CDR3 is 16 amino acids long. The ends lost 0 bases at V and 10 bases at J; junction bases unmatched: 10. Germline values: CDR1 LGHNA, CDR2 YSLEER.

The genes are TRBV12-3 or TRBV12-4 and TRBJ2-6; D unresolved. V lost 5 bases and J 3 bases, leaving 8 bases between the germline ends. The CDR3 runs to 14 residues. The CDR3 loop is CASSRPRGANVLTF. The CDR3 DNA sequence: TGTGCCAGCAGTCGACCCCGTGGGGCCAACGTCCTGACTTTC.

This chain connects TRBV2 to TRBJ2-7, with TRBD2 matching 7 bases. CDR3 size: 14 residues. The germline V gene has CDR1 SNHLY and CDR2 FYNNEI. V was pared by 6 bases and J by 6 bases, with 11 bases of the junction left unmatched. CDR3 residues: CASSLRAGVVEQYF. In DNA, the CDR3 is TGTGCCAGCAGCCTTAGGGCGGGAGTGGTCGAGCAGTACTTC.

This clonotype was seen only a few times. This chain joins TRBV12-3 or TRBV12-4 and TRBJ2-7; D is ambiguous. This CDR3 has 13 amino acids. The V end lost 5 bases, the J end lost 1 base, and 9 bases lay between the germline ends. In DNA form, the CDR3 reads TGTGCCAGCAGTCACAGCTTATCCTACGAGCAGTACTTC. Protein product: CASSHSLSYEQYF.

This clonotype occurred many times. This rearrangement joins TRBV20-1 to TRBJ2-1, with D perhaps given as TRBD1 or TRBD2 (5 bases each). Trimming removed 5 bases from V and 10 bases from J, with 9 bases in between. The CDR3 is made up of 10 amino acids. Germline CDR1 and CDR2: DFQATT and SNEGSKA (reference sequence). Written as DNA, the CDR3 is TGCAGTGCTCGCCGGGGCGAGCAGTTCTTC. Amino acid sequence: CSARRGEQFF.